The 3 T cell receptor beta chains below all came from one sample that was sequenced in a study of cytomegalovirus exposure and HLA in healthy donors (dated 2017 in TCRdb). Libraries were built with the immunoSEQ multiplex PCR assay. A mixture of 60 forward primers for TCR Vbeta segments and 13 reverse primers for TCR Jbeta segments was used in the multiplex PCR. TCRdb holds this immuneACCESS table with in-frame rearrangements only. Some clones are missing; in checked studies, unresolved V genes explain under half, and the rest has no known cause. The sample table lists more than 90,000 clones, around 80% of them with a count of one. The ten largest clones add up to about 0.69% of the sample. The sequenced material came from PBMCs. These receptors originate from a woman aged 60-75 years in good health and CMV-seronegative.

The rearrangement links TRBV15 to TRBJ2-5, with 7 bases fitting TRBD2. This CDR3 is built from 18 residues. Losses at the gene ends were 0 bases for V and 2 bases for J; bases not matched to a gene: 12. In germline, CDR1 is LNHNV, CDR2 YYDKDF (reference sequence). The CDR3 DNA follows: TGTGCCACCAGCAGAGATAGGGGAGGGTTTGGGGAACAAGAGACCCAGTACTTC. Translated, it gives CATSRDRGGFGEQETQYF.

In this sample, this clone turned up once. The chain has TRBV5-4 and TRBJ2-5, with 7 positions matching TRBD2. Germline-derived CDR1 and CDR2 are SGHNT and YYREEE (reference sequence). The CDR3 is made up of 12 amino acids. Trimming removed 9 bases from V and 4 bases from J; junction bases left unmatched: 6. CDR3 protein: CATRASGETQYF. The CDR3 DNA reads TGTGCCACCAGGGCTAGCGGAGAGACCCAGTACTTC. The whole variable domain, filled in from reference TRBV5-4 and TRBJ2-5, reads ETGVTQSPTHLIKTRGQQVTLRCSSQSGHNTVSWYQQALGQGPQFIFQYYREEENGRGNFPPRFSGLQFPNYSSELNVNALELDDSALYLCATRASGETQYFGPGTRLLVL.

This chain links TRBV18 with TRBJ2-5; TRBD2 agrees at 11 bases. Per germline, CDR1 KGHSH and CDR2 LQKENI. V shed 0 bases, J shed 4 bases, and the junction held 7 bases outside the gene matches. This CDR3 is built from 17 residues. CDR3 DNA sequence: TGTGCCAGCTCACCACCGAATAGCGGGAGGGCCGGAGAGACCCAGTACTTC. Its protein is CASSPPNSGRAGETQYF.